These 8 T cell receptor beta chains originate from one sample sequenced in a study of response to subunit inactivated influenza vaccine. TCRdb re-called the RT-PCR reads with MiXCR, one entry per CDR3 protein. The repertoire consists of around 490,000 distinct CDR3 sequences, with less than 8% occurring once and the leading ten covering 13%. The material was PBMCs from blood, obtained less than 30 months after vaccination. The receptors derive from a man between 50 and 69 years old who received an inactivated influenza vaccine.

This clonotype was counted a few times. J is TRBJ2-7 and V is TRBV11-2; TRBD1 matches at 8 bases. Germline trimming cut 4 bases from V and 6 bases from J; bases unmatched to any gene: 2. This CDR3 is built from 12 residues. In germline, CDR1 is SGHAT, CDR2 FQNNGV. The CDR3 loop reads CASSSGGAEQYF. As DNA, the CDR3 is TGTGCCAGCAGCTCAGGGGGCGCCGAGCAGTACTTC.

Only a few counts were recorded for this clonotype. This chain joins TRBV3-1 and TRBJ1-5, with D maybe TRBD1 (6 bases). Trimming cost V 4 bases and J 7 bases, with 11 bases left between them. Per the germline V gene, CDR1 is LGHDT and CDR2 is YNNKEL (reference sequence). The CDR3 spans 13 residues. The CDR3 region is CASSPITGQPQHF. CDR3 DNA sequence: TGTGCCAGCAGCCCGATTACAGGGCAGCCCCAGCATTTT.

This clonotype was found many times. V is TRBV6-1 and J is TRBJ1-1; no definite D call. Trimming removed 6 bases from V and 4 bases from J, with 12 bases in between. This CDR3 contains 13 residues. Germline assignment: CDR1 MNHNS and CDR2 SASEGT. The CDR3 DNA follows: TGTGCCAGCAGCCGCAAGTTATTCACTGAAGCTTTCTTT. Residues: CASSRKLFTEAFF.

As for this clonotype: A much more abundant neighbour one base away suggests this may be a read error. The CDR3 protein is CASSFPRQETQYF. In DNA, the CDR3 is TGTGCCAGCAGCTTTCCAAGGCAAGAGACCCAGTACTTC. The chain employs TRBV11-2 and TRBJ2-5; D gene ambiguous. Germline CDR1 SGHAT, CDR2 FQNNGV. V shed 3 bases and J shed 2 bases, with 7 bases lying between them. The CDR3 length is 13 residues.

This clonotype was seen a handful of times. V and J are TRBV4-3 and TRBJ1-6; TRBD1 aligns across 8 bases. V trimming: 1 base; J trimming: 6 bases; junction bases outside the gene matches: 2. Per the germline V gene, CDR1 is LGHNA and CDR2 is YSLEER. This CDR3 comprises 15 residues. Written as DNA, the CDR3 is TGCGCCAGCAGCCAAGCAGGACAGGGTAATTCACCCCTCCACTTT. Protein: CASSQAGQGNSPLHF.

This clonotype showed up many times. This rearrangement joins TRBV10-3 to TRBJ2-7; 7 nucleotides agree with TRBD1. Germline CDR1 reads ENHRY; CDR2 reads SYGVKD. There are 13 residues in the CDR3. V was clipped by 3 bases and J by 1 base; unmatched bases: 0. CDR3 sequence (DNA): TGTGCCATCAGTGAACAGGGGTCCTACGAGCAGTACTTC. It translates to CAISEQGSYEQYF.

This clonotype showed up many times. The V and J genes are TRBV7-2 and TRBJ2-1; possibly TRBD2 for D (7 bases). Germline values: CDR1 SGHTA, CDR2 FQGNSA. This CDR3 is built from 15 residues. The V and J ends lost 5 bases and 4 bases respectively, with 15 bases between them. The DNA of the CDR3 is TGTGCCAGCAGCCCTAGCGGTGGGACATACAATGAGCAGTTCTTC. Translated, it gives CASSPSGGTYNEQFF.

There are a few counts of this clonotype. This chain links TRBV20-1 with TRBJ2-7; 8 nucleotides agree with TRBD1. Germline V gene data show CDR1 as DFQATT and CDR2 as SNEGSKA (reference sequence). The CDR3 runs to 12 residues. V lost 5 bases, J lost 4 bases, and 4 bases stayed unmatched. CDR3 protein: CSASRDRYEQYF. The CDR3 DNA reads TGCAGTGCTTCCCGGGACAGGTACGAGCAGTACTTC.